These T cell receptor beta chains were read from a single sample in a study of CD8+ T cells in alopecia areata. The repertoire was sequenced with immunoSEQ multiplex PCR; TCRdb's copy has only in-frame clones and lacks some. This table holds about 270,000 clones, about 60% found once. Sequences were derived from CD4+ T cells sorted from blood, sampled at week 52, from a patient treated with tofacitinib. These receptors were collected from a human donor with alopecia areata. CDR3s include the opening cysteine and the closing phenylalanine or tryptophan. Each record gives: clone size, D gene, J gene, V gene, CDR3 protein, CDR3 DNA. A D gene is named only where the DNA matches it firmly. Size tells how often a clone was seen (once, few, many) or the class of an expanded clone, and some rows leave it out.

few,.,TRBJ2-1,TRBV29-1,CSVYVRGRYNEQFF,TGCAGCGTTTACGTAAGGGGACGATACAATGAGCAGTTCTTC
.,.,TRBJ2-3,TRBV18,CASSLGDTQYF,TGTGCCAGCTCACTCGGGGATACGCAGTATTTT
.,.,TRBJ1-1,TRBV5-1,CASSLAGTANTEAFF,TGCGCCAGCAGCTTGGCGGGGACGGCGAACACTGAAGCTTTCTTT
.,.,TRBJ2-1,TRBV29-1,CSVGETSDATYNEQFF,TGCAGCGTTGGGGAAACTTCGGACGCAACCTACAATGAGCAGTTCTTC
.,TRBD2,TRBJ2-1,TRBV5-1,CASSLAVSSYNEQFF,TGCGCCAGCAGCCTAGCGGTCAGCTCCTACAATGAGCAGTTCTTC
.,.,TRBJ1-1,TRBV18,CASSPGGQYTEAFF,TGTGCCAGCTCACCAGGCGGGCAGTACACTGAAGCTTTCTTT
.,.,TRBJ2-5,TRBV5-1,CASSLPGAETQYF,TGCGCCAGCAGCTTGCCCGGGGCCGAGACCCAGTACTTC
few,.,TRBJ2-1,TRBV9,CASTGVVTNEQFF,TGTGCCAGCACCGGGGTGGTCACCAATGAGCAGTTCTTC
.,TRBD2,TRBJ2-1,TRBV29-1,CSVLLAGGRNEQFF,TGCAGCGTGTTACTAGCGGGGGGACGTAATGAGCAGTTCTTC
.,.,TRBJ2-5,TRBV6-1,CASTGGQGGETQYF,TGTGCCAGCACCGGAGGGCAGGGTGGCGAGACCCAGTACTTC
.,TRBD1,TRBJ2-3,TRBV29-1,CSLNRDRGTDTQYF,TGCAGCCTTAACCGGGACAGGGGCACAGATACGCAGTATTTT
.,.,TRBJ1-1,TRBV23-1,CASSQRSEAFF,TGCGCCAGCAGTCAACGCAGCGAAGCTTTCTTT
.,.,TRBJ2-3,TRBV30,CAWKLTPISTDTQYF,TGTGCCTGGAAACTTACCCCTATCTCCACAGATACGCAGTATTTT